These T cell receptor beta chains were read from a single sample in a study of blood T cell repertoires in COVID-19. Only in-frame clones appear in the TCRdb table, and some are missing; sequencing was by immunoSEQ multiplex PCR. The top ten hold approximately 10% of the sample, which has about 220,000 clones, around 80% seen once. The sequenced material came from peripheral blood. The receptors were gathered from a man aged 45 to 65 with active or convalescent COVID-19. CDR3s include the opening cysteine and the closing phenylalanine or tryptophan. The order of the fields is V gene, D gene, clone size, J gene, CDR3 protein, CDR3 DNA. A D gene is named only where the DNA matches it firmly. The size of a clone is reported for some rows only, either as once, few or many, or as a class for expanded clones.

TRBV6-5,TRBD1,few,TRBJ2-7,CASSRDRAYEQYF,TGTGCCAGCAGTCGGGACAGAGCCTACGAGCAGTACTTC
TRBV7-9,NA,NA,TRBJ2-1,CASSPWAGSYNEQFF,TGTGCCAGCAGTCCCTGGGCGGGGTCCTACAATGAGCAGTTCTTC
TRBV30,NA,NA,TRBJ1-4,CAWSVGAKLFF,TGTGCCTGGAGTGTAGGGGCGAAACTGTTTTTT
TRBV4-2,NA,once,TRBJ1-6,CASSQEVGAYNSPLHF,TGTGCCAGCAGCCAAGAAGTAGGGGCCTATAATTCACCCCTCCACTTT
TRBV4-3,NA,NA,TRBJ2-3,CASSRRDPRGGEADTQYF,TGCGCCAGCAGCCGCCGGGACCCACGAGGGGGTGAAGCAGATACGCAGTATTTT
TRBV28,TRBD2,NA,TRBJ2-7,CASSLGREARSLSYEQYF,TGTGCCAGCAGTCTTGGACGGGAGGCCAGGAGTCTATCCTACGAGCAGTACTTC
TRBV2,TRBD1,NA,TRBJ1-5,CASSGTGGDQPQHF,TGTGCCAGCAGCGGGACAGGTGGGGATCAGCCCCAGCATTTT
TRBV9,NA,NA,TRBJ1-2,CASSARREGGGYTF,TGTGCCAGCAGCGCGAGAAGAGAGGGAGGTGGCTACACCTTC
TRBV19,TRBD2,NA,TRBJ2-1,CASRTGSGGANEQFF,TGTGCCAGTAGGACGGGGAGCGGGGGGGCTAATGAGCAGTTCTTC
TRBV28,TRBD1,NA,TRBJ1-2,CASSSPDRGYGYTF,TGTGCCAGCAGTTCGCCGGACAGGGGCTATGGCTACACCTTC
TRBV28,TRBD2,NA,TRBJ2-2,CASSPRGAGGYTGELFF,TGTGCCAGCAGTCCCCGGGGAGCGGGAGGTTACACCGGGGAGCTGTTTTTT
TRBV19,NA,NA,TRBJ1-2,CASNREGIYGYTF,TGTGCCAGTAATAGGGAGGGTATCTATGGCTACACCTTC
TRBV4-1,TRBD1,NA,TRBJ2-7,CASSQEDRLGYEQYF,TGCGCCAGCAGCCAAGAGGACAGGTTAGGATACGAGCAGTACTTC
TRBV5-1,NA,NA,TRBJ2-4,CASRRGPDEGIQYF,TGCGCCAGCAGAAGAGGGCCAGACGAGGGCATTCAGTACTTC
TRBV7-8,NA,NA,TRBJ2-3,CASSSVKGRTDTQYF,TGTGCCAGCAGCTCGGTTAAGGGGCGGACAGATACGCAGTATTTT
TRBV7-6,NA,NA,TRBJ2-3,CASSLEGGRAGADTQYF,TGTGCCAGCAGCTTAGAGGGTGGCAGGGCTGGGGCAGATACGCAGTATTTT
TRBV6-5,TRBD1,NA,TRBJ1-2,CASRDGRQGIGGYTF,TGTGCCAGCAGGGATGGTAGACAGGGGATAGGTGGCTACACCTTC
TRBV5-1,NA,NA,TRBJ1-4,CASSSTGTTNEKLFF,TGCGCCAGCAGCTCTACAGGGACAACTAATGAAAAACTGTTTTTT
TRBV6-6,TRBD1,NA,TRBJ1-2,CASTQRADRENYGYTF,TGTGCCAGCACCCAAAGGGCCGACAGGGAGAACTATGGCTACACCTTC
TRBV27,NA,many,TRBJ2-1,CASSLIGAPDNEQFF,TGTGCCAGCAGCCTCATTGGGGCCCCTGACAATGAGCAGTTCTTC
TRBV7-2,NA,NA,TRBJ2-1,CASSLTLLADEQFF,TGTGCCAGCAGCCTTACCCTACTAGCAGATGAGCAGTTCTTC
TRBV4-3,NA,NA,TRBJ1-2,CASSQDRYRGGISSPEYNYTF,TGCGCCAGCAGCCAAGATCGTTATCGAGGGGGTATATCATCCCCCGAGTACAACTACACCTTC
TRBV4-3,TRBD1,NA,TRBJ1-1,CASSQDGTGEVGAFF,TGCGCCAGCAGCCAAGATGGGACAGGGGAAGTTGGAGCTTTCTTT
TRBV6-2/TRBV6-3,NA,NA,TRBJ2-2,CASSYPVGGDTGELFF,TGTGCCAGCAGTTACCCCGTAGGAGGCGACACCGGGGAGCTGTTTTTT
TRBV5-4,NA,few,TRBJ2-3,CASSLGSGGRVSDTQYF,TGTGCCAGCAGCTTGGGGTCCGGGGGTCGAGTTTCAGATACGCAGTATTTT
TRBV28,NA,NA,TRBJ1-3,CASSLSVLPRDTHF,TGTGCCAGCAGTTTAAGTGTACTTCCCCGGGACACCCATTTT
TRBV29-1,NA,NA,TRBJ2-2,CSVAGETGELFF,TGCAGCGTTGCAGGGGAGACCGGGGAGCTGTTTTTT
TRBV15,NA,NA,TRBJ2-6,CATSSTGPSGANVLTF,TGTGCCACCAGCAGCACTGGTCCTTCTGGGGCCAACGTCCTGACTTTC
TRBV4-3,NA,once,TRBJ1-2,CASSPRGGRNGYTF,TGCGCCAGCAGCCCCCGGGGAGGGCGGAATGGCTACACCTTC
TRBV4-1,TRBD2,NA,TRBJ2-3,CASSPGTSGRTDTQYF,TGCGCCAGCAGCCCGGGGACTAGCGGGAGGACCGATACGCAGTATTTT
TRBV2,NA,NA,TRBJ2-3,CASMAGRSSTDTQYF,TGTGCCAGCATGGCAGGGCGATCTAGCACAGATACGCAGTATTTT
TRBV2,NA,NA,TRBJ1-2,CASSDQTGSNYGYTF,TGTGCCAGCAGTGACCAAACCGGGAGTAACTATGGCTACACCTTC
TRBV3-1/TRBV3-2,TRBD1,NA,TRBJ1-1,CASSQQPGGTEAFF,TGTGCCAGCAGCCAACAGCCAGGGGGCACTGAAGCTTTCTTT
TRBV29-1,TRBD1,once,TRBJ1-2,CSVERDRGDYGYTF,TGCAGCGTTGAAAGGGACAGGGGAGACTATGGCTACACCTTC
TRBV5-1,NA,NA,TRBJ2-3,CASSADEGARGDTQYF,TGCGCCAGCAGCGCCGACGAGGGTGCACGGGGAGATACGCAGTATTTT
TRBV5-5,NA,NA,TRBJ2-3,CASSLAGLTDTQYF,TGTGCCAGCAGCTTGGCAGGTCTGACAGATACGCAGTATTTT
TRBV2,NA,once,TRBJ1-3,CASQDRSGAGNTIYF,TGTGCCAGCCAAGACCGGTCGGGTGCTGGAAACACCATATATTTT
TRBV7-2,NA,NA,TRBJ2-2,CASSGRGANTGELFF,TGTGCCAGCAGCGGCAGGGGCGCGAACACCGGGGAGCTGTTTTTT
TRBV11-2,TRBD1,NA,TRBJ2-1,CASSPGTGSYNEQFF,TGTGCCAGCAGCCCCGGGACAGGATCCTACAATGAGCAGTTCTTC
TRBV19,NA,NA,TRBJ1-2,CASSIRLRGYTF,TGTGCCAGTAGTATCCGGCTGCGGGGCTACACCTTC
TRBV25-1,NA,NA,TRBJ2-3,CASSSSGGTDTQYF,TGTGCCAGCAGTTCCTCCGGAGGCACAGATACGCAGTATTTT
TRBV7-9,NA,NA,TRBJ1-1,CASSLASAGGAISFF,TGTGCCAGCAGCTTAGCTAGTGCGGGAGGGGCAATCTCTTTCTTT
TRBV5-1,TRBD1,NA,TRBJ2-7,CASSPQGSGYEQYF,TGCGCCAGCAGCCCACAGGGGAGCGGCTACGAGCAGTACTTC
TRBV4-3,TRBD1,NA,TRBJ1-4,CASSQARQGVRLFF,TGCGCCAGCAGCCAAGCGAGACAGGGCGTGAGACTGTTTTTT
TRBV10-3,TRBD1,few,TRBJ1-1,CAISKGADTEAFF,TGTGCCATTTCCAAGGGGGCGGACACTGAAGCTTTCTTT
TRBV10-3,NA,NA,TRBJ2-3,CAISGIVGGVSTDTQYF,TGTGCCATCAGCGGAATAGTAGGCGGGGTTAGCACAGATACGCAGTATTTT
TRBV28,TRBD1,NA,TRBJ1-4,CASSPRTGDNEKLFF,TGTGCCAGCAGTCCTAGGACAGGGGATAATGAAAAACTGTTTTTT
TRBV28,NA,NA,TRBJ2-7,CASSSGTSYEQYF,TGTGCCAGCAGTTCCGGGACAAGCTACGAGCAGTACTTC
TRBV5-1,NA,once,TRBJ1-4,CASSSALQGSGEKLFF,TGCGCCAGCAGCTCCGCCTTACAGGGATCTGGTGAAAAACTGTTTTTT
TRBV7-7,TRBD2,NA,TRBJ2-1,CASSPGTSGGAHEQFF,TGTGCTAGCAGCCCCGGGACTAGCGGGGGGGCCCATGAGCAGTTCTTC
TRBV10-3,NA,NA,TRBJ1-1,CAISPDPGAEAFF,TGTGCCATCAGTCCTGACCCAGGGGCTGAAGCTTTCTTT
TRBV27,NA,once,TRBJ1-4,CASSLRAGPNEKLFF,TGTGCCAGCAGTTTAAGGGCAGGGCCTAATGAAAAACTGTTTTTT
TRBV7-2,NA,NA,TRBJ1-2,CASTWEGGRSYGCTF,TGTGCCAGCACCTGGGAAGGGGGACGGAGCTATGGCTGCACCTTC
TRBV19,TRBD2,NA,TRBJ2-2,CASSKTSGHGELFF,TGTGCCAGTAGTAAAACTAGCGGTCACGGGGAGCTGTTTTTT
TRBV5-1,TRBD2,once,TRBJ2-7,CASSPGEGLEQYF,TGCGCCAGCAGCCCCGGGGAGGGGCTGGAGCAGTACTTC
TRBV7-2,NA,once,TRBJ1-3,CASSKYDTSSGNTIYF,TGTGCCAGCAGCAAATACGACACGAGCTCTGGAAACACCATATATTTT
TRBV2,NA,NA,TRBJ1-4,CASSDAGRGEKLFF,TGTGCCAGCAGTGATGCTGGTCGCGGCGAAAAACTGTTTTTT
TRBV19,TRBD1,NA,TRBJ1-2,CASRTGTLYGYTF,TGTGCCAGCAGGACAGGGACCCTCTATGGCTACACCTTC